Each of the 15 T cell receptor beta chains below was sequenced from the same sample in a study of identical twins (dated by TCRdb to about 2016). The library was produced with 5' RACE. Sequenced using an Illumina HiSeq 2000. The public reads were reprocessed in TCRdb via fastp at Q25 and MiXCR, keeping in-frame beta chains. Rows with one shared CDR3 protein collapse into an entry with the most common genes and DNA. Recorded for this sample are just under 650,000 distinct CDR3 sequences; roughly 7.1% of them occurred a single time. The top ten clones comprise 1.6% of the sample. The sample also formed part of further work on yellow fever vaccine responses in identical twins.

What was sequenced was PBMCs. These TCRs come from a woman younger than 35 in good health.

This clonotype was seen only a few times. This rearrangement joins TRBV29-1 to TRBJ2-7; 10 positions agree with TRBD2. CDR3 length equals 13 residues. V dropped 2 bases and J dropped 2; count of bases not matched to a gene: 0. Per the germline V gene, CDR1 is SQVTM and CDR2 is ANQGSEA. The CDR3 region is CSVETSGAYEQYF. The DNA of the CDR3 is TGCAGCGTTGAAACTAGCGGGGCCTACGAGCAGTACTTC.

The table lists this clonotype with many counts. The CDR3 bases are TGTGCCAGCAGTTTTGGACAGGGGTTACAGCCCCAGCATTTT. Translating it yields CASSFGQGLQPQHF. This sequence joins TRBV6-5 and TRBJ1-5; 9 bases map to TRBD1. Germline values: CDR1 MNHEY, CDR2 SVGAGI. The CDR3 sequence is 14 residues long. V was pared by 4 bases and J by 7 bases, with 5 bases of the junction left unmatched.

This clonotype was observed at least ten times. The chain is built from TRBV12-3 or TRBV12-4 and TRBJ2-3, with D possibly matching TRBD2 (5 bases). There are 14 residues in the CDR3. Trimming pared 7 bases from V and 0 bases from J, leaving 11 bases between. CDR3 region: CASKRGISTDTQYF. In DNA, the CDR3 is TGTGCCAGCAAGAGAGGGATAAGCACAGATACGCAGTATTTT.

The J gene is TRBJ1-5, the V gene TRBV12-3 or TRBV12-4; D perhaps matches TRBD1 (6 bases). The CDR3 is 13 residues long. V was pared by 4 bases and J by 6 bases, with 10 bases between. CDR3 nucleotides: TGTGCCAGCAGTTCAACAGGGACTCAGCCCCAGCATTTT. Protein product: CASSSTGTQPQHF.

This clonotype was seen at least ten times. The V gene is TRBV28, the J gene TRBJ2-7, with D unresolved. CDR1 and CDR2 from the germline V gene are MDHEN and SYDVKM. The CDR3 spans 12 residues. The V gene lost 6 bases and the J gene lost 3 bases, with 9 bases spanning the gap. CDR3 sequence: CASSGNIYEQYV. CDR3 coding DNA: TGTGCCAGCAGCGGCAATATCTACGAGCAGTACGTC.

This clonotype has only a few counts. This sequence joins TRBV12-3 or TRBV12-4 and TRBJ1-2; D perhaps matches TRBD1 (5 bases). V shed 6 bases and J shed 8 bases, with 34 bases lying between them. This CDR3 has 19 residues. CDR3 in amino acids: CASSPGPGRPTALLKGYTF. The CDR3 nucleotides read TGTGCCAGCAGCCCGGGGCCCGGAAGGCCAACCGCGCTACTTAAAGGCTACACCTTC.

This clonotype occurred a few times. The V call is TRBV5-1, the J call TRBJ2-3; the D is unclear. Looked up from germline, CDR1 is SGHRS and CDR2 is YFSETQ. The CDR3 length is 14 residues. V lost 7 bases and J lost 0, with 12 bases in between. The CDR3 is CASQSFTSTDTQYF. CDR3 DNA sequence: TGCGCCAGCCAAAGTTTTACTAGCACAGATACGCAGTATTTT.

This clonotype was recorded at least ten times. The V gene is TRBV12-3 or TRBV12-4, the J gene TRBJ2-3, with D unclear. CDR3 length: 11 amino acids. V dropped 7 bases and J dropped 3 bases, with 5 bases sitting between them. The CDR3 nucleotides are TGTGCCAGCACCATGACAGATACGCAGTATTTT. Translation: CASTMTDTQYF.

Ten or more counts support this clonotype. The rearrangement joins TRBV29-1 to TRBJ2-1; 7 bases are shared with TRBD2. Germline CDR1 SQVTM, CDR2 ANQGSEA. The CDR3 is 16 amino acids. V shed 4 bases, J shed 0 bases, and the junction held 9 bases outside the gene matches. The CDR3 reads CSVVGLAVSSYNEQFF. As DNA, the CDR3 is TGCAGCGTTGTAGGCCTAGCGGTAAGCTCCTACAATGAGCAGTTCTTC.

The sample holds many counts of this clonotype. The chain couples TRBV12-3 or TRBV12-4 to TRBJ2-1; tentative D call: TRBD2 (6 bases). Trimming took off 7 bases at V and 0 bases at J, with 13 bases between the two ends. The CDR3 extends over 15 amino acids. This CDR3 is CASIFSGASYNEQFF. CDR3 nucleotides: TGTGCCAGCATCTTTAGCGGAGCCTCCTACAATGAGCAGTTCTTC.

There are many counts of this clonotype. The chain has TRBV29-1 and TRBJ2-3; perhaps TRBD1 as D (6 bases). The CDR3 has 12 residues. Germline values: CDR1 SQVTM, CDR2 ANQGSEA. Trimming removed 6 bases at V and 0 bases at J, with 7 bases between. Here the CDR3 reads CSVRGSTDTQYF. CDR3 nucleotide sequence: TGCAGCGTCAGGGGAAGCACAGATACGCAGTATTTT.

This clonotype occurred many times. This chain uses TRBV5-1 with TRBJ2-2, with a weak D call TRBD2 (6 bases). The CDR3 is 16 amino acids. From germline, CDR1 is SGHRS and CDR2 YFSETQ. The V gene lost 0 bases and the J gene lost 0 bases, with 9 bases spanning the gap. CDR3 protein: CASSLGLVPNTGELFF. The DNA for the CDR3 is TGCGCCAGCAGCTTGGGACTAGTCCCGAACACCGGGGAGCTGTTTTTT.

In its sample, this clonotype was seen a few times. The chain couples TRBV12-3 or TRBV12-4 to TRBJ2-1, with TRBD2 identical over 15 bases. V was pared by 8 bases and J by 9 bases, with 5 bases of the junction left unmatched. This CDR3 region has 14 residues. CDR3 bases: TGTGCCAGCTACGGGACTAGCGGGAGGAGTGAGCAGTTCTTC. Its translation is CASYGTSGRSEQFF.

This clonotype was counted ten times or more. The CDR3 DNA sequence: TGTGCCACCAGTGATCCGACAGGTCCTAGCACAGATACGCAGTATTTT. This encodes CATSDPTGPSTDTQYF. The chain carries TRBV24-1 and TRBJ2-3, with D tentatively TRBD1 (6 bases). This CDR3 spans 16 amino acids. V dropped 3 bases and J dropped 0 bases, with 12 bases sitting between them. Germline V gene data show CDR1 as KGHDR and CDR2 as SFDVKD.

In the case of this clonotype: A much larger clonotype is one base distant, so this may be a read error. The genes are TRBV20-1 and TRBJ2-1; 9 nucleotides line up with TRBD2. The germline V gene has CDR1 DFQATT and CDR2 SNEGSKA (reference sequence). V was clipped by 4 bases and J by 7 bases; unmatched bases: 17. CDR3 length: 17 amino acids. The CDR3 nucleotides are TGCAGTGCTAACCCCTCTAGCGGGGCCTTCCCCCGTAATGAGCAGTTCTTC. Translation: CSANPSSGAFPRNEQFF.